Listed here is a single TCR beta chain. The antigen is undetermined. The source of the sample is a study of OX40 agonist ivuxolimab in advanced cancers. Whole-study results and caveats: At 0.1 to 3.0 mg/kg, CD4+ and CD8+ blood T cells expanded clonally by week 6. Normalized T-cell clonal expansion was also low in some nonresponders. Researchers did not determine the expanded peripheral T cells' antigen specificity.

TCRdb's copy holds only in-frame clones and misses some; the assay was immunoSEQ multiplex PCR. In the table there are over 85,000 clones, over 75% of which are singletons. Germline V lookup: CDR1 SGHTA, CDR2 FQGTGA. This CDR3 is 17 amino acids long. V lost 2 bases, J lost 2 bases, and 17 bases lay in between. This sequence originates from an adult with an advanced solid tumor such as melanoma, head and neck, liver or kidney cancer. This material consisted of CD4+ or CD8+ T cells sorted from blood, taken in a trial of the OX40 agonist ivuxolimab. The chain has TRBV7-3 and TRBJ2-3; D unresolved. CDR3 bases: TGTGCCAGCAGCTTACTCCGGGCCAACCGCCCCACAGATACGCAGTATTTT. Encoded protein: CASSLLRANRPTDTQYF. Full variable domain (missing parts from reference TRBV7-3 and TRBJ2-3): GAGVSQTPSNKVTEKGKYVELRCDPISGHTALYWYRQSLGQGPEFLIYFQGTGAADDSGLPNDRFFAVRPEGSVSTLKIQRTERGDSAVYLCASSLLRANRPTDTQYFGPGTRLTVL.